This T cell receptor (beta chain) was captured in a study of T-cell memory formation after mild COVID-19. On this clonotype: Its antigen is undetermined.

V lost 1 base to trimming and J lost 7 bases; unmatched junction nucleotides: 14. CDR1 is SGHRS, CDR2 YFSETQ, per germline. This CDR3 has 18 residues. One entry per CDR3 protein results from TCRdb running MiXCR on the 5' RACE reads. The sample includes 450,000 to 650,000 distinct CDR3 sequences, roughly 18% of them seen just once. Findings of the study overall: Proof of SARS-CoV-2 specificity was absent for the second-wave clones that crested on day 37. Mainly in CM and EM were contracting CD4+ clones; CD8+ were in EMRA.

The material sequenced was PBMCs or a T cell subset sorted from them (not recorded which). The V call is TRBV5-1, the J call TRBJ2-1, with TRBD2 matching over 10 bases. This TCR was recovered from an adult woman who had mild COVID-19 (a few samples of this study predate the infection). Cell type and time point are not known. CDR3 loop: CASSLPVLSGRAINEQFF. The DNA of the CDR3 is TGCGCCAGCAGCTTGCCAGTCCTAAGCGGGAGGGCCATAAATGAGCAGTTCTTC. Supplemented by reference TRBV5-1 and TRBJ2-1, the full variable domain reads KAGVTQTPRYLIKTRGQQVTLSCSPISGHRSVSWYQQTPGQGLQFLFEYFSETQRNKGNFPGRFSGRQFSNSRSEMNVSTLELGDSALYLCASSLPVLSGRAINEQFFGPGTRLTVL.